What follows are 8 T cell receptor beta chains derived from one specimen sequenced in a study of human T cells and chemical hapten exposure. One entry per CDR3 protein results from TCRdb running MiXCR on the RACE reads. Among around 52,000 distinct CDR3 sequences, 9.3% were seen once, and the ten largest hold 10% to 15%. Described time point: patch test 1, 2 weeks after DPC sensitization. Treatment defined: therapeutic diphenylcyclopropenone sensitization with weekly scalp DPC. The specimen was whole blood, collected in connection with sensitization to the hapten diphenylcyclopropenone (DPC). Receptors originate from a woman between 35 and 50 years old with alopecia areata. Some clones in this sample may be carry-over from other donors' samples.

The chain links TRBV5-5 to TRBJ1-6; 7 nucleotides line up with TRBD1. After removal of 0 bases from V and 7 bases from J, the junction contained 4 bases not matched to a gene. Germline loops: CDR1 SGHKS, CDR2 YYEKEE (reference sequence). This CDR3 spans 15 amino acids. The CDR3 sequence: CASSLVRGVNSPLHF. CDR3 bases: TGTGCCAGCAGCTTGGTCAGGGGGGTAAATTCACCCCTCCACTTT. The whole variable domain, remainder taken from reference TRBV5-5 and TRBJ1-6, is DAGVTQSPTHLIKTRGQQVTLRCSPISGHKSVSWYQQVLGQGPQFIFQYYEKEERGRGNFPDRFSARQFPNYSSELNVNALLLGDSALYLCASSLVRGVNSPLHFGNGTRLTVT.

This clonotype has ten or more counts. J is TRBJ1-2 and V is TRBV6-6; 7 positions agree with TRBD1. There are 12 residues in the CDR3. CDR1 MNHNY and CDR2 SVGAGI come from the germline V gene (reference sequence). V shed 6 bases, J shed 6 bases, and the junction held 4 bases outside the gene matches. The CDR3 bases are TGTGCCAGCAGGTCAACAGGGGATGGCTACACCTTC. Translation gives CASRSTGDGYTF.

The sample holds many counts of this clonotype. The CDR3 DNA is TGTGCCAGCAGTTTATGGGGTGGTAGCAATCAGCCCCAGCATTTT. This codes for CASSLWGGSNQPQHF. The rearrangement uses TRBV12-3 or TRBV12-4 and TRBJ1-5, with unresolved D. Trimming shortened V by 2 bases and J by 0 bases, and 8 bases separated the two germline ends. The CDR3 covers 15 residues.

This clonotype was seen ten or more times. V usage is TRBV20-1 and J usage is TRBJ2-3; no clear D gene. Trimming cost V 5 bases and J 0 bases, with 15 bases left between them. Germline V gene lookup returns CDR1 DFQATT and CDR2 SNEGSKA (reference sequence). There are 15 residues in the CDR3. The CDR3 DNA reads as TGCAGTGCTTTGGACCCGGAATGGAGCACAGATACGCAGTATTTT. It is translated as CSALDPEWSTDTQYF.

The gene calls are TRBV20-1 and TRBJ1-5, with a weak D call TRBD1 (6 bases). The V end lost 0 bases, the J end lost 5 bases, and 17 bases lay between the germline ends. The length of the CDR3 is 16 residues. The V gene's germline CDR1 is DFQATT and CDR2 SNEGSKA (reference sequence). CDR3 sequence: CSARDPIQGSDQPQHF. CDR3 bases: TGCAGTGCTAGAGATCCGATCCAGGGGAGCGATCAGCCCCAGCATTTT.

This clonotype was recorded at least ten times. CDR3 in DNA: TGTGCCAGCAGTGAAAGGGCGGGGGGGGCAGATACGCAGTATTTT. It codes for CASSERAGGADTQYF. This chain joins TRBV6-1 and TRBJ2-3; TRBD2 matches at 9 bases. The CDR3 has 15 amino acids. After removal of 2 bases from V and 4 bases from J, the junction contained 4 bases not matched to a gene. The germline V gene has CDR1 MNHNS and CDR2 SASEGT.

This clonotype was observed many times. This chain uses TRBV5-4 with TRBJ2-3; D unresolved. Between the trimmed V and J ends, which lost 4 bases and 1 base, there was a span of 16 bases. The CDR3 sequence is 16 residues long. Germline-derived CDR1 and CDR2 are SGHNT and YYREEE (reference sequence). The CDR3 sequence is CASSTINTLGTDTQYF. Here the CDR3 DNA reads TGTGCCAGCAGCACGATCAATACTTTAGGCACAGATACGCAGTATTTT.

This sequence joins TRBV4-1 and TRBJ1-3; weak D call: TRBD1 (6 bases). Trimming pared 0 bases from V and 0 bases from J, leaving 12 bases between. This CDR3 is 17 amino acids long. CDR1 and CDR2 from the germline V gene are MGHRA and YSYEKL. The CDR3 sequence: CASSQDQQGASGNTIYF. The DNA for the CDR3 is TGCGCCAGCAGCCAAGATCAACAGGGAGCCTCTGGAAACACCATATATTTT.